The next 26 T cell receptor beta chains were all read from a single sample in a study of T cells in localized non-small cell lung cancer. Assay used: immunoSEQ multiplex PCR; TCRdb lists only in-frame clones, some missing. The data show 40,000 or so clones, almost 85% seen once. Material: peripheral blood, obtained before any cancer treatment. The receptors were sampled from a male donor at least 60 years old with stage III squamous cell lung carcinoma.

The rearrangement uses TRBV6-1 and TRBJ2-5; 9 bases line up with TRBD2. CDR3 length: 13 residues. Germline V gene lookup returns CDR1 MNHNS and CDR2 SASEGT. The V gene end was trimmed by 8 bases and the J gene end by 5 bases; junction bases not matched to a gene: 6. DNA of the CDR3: TGTGCCAGCTTATCCAGCGGGAGGGAGACCCAGTACTTC. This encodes CASLSSGRETQYF.

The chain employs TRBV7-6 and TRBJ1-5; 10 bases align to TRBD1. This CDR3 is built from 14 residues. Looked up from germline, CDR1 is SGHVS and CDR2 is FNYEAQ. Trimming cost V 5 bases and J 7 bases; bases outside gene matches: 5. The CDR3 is CASSAGTGEQPQHF. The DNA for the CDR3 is TGTGCCAGCAGCGCCGGGACAGGGGAACAGCCCCAGCATTTT.

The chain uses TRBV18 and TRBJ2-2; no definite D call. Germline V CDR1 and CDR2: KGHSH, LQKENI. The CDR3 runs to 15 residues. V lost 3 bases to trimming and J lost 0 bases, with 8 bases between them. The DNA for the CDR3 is TGTGCCAGCTCACCCAAAGGAACGAACACCGGGGAGCTGTTTTTT. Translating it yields CASSPKGTNTGELFF. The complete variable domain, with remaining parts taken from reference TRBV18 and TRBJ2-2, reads NAGVMQNPRHLVRRRGQEARLRCSPMKGHSHVYWYRQLPEEGLKFMVYLQKENIIDESGMPKERFSAEFPKEGPSILRIQQVVRGDSAAYFCASSPKGTNTGELFFGEGSRLTVL.

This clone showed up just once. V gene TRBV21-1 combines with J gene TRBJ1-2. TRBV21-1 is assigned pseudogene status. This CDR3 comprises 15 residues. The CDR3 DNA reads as TGTGCCAGCAACCTACGACGGAGCCTCTTCTATGGCTACACCTTC. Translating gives CASNLRRSLFYGYTF.

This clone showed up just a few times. CDR3 sequence: CASSPTEVETQYF. The CDR3 DNA reads TGTGCCAGCAGCCCCACAGAAGTGGAGACCCAGTACTTC. The chain joins TRBV5-4 to TRBJ2-5; D gene uncertain. Deletions cut 4 bases from V and 5 bases from J, with 12 bases between. This CDR3 has 13 amino acids. Germline V gives CDR1 SGHNT, CDR2 YYREEE (reference sequence).

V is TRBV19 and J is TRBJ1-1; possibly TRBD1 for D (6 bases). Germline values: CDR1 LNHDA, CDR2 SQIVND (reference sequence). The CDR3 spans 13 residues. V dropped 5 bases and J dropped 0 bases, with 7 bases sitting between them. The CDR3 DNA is TGTGCCAGTAGTCAGGGGATGAACACTGAAGCTTTCTTT. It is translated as CASSQGMNTEAFF.

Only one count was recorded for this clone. The CDR3 sequence: CATSSRGDTRSNQPQHF. The CDR3 coding sequence is TGTGCCACCAGCTCCCGGGGGGACACTCGAAGCAATCAGCCCCAGCATTTT. V usage is TRBV15 and J usage is TRBJ1-5; D is possibly TRBD1 (6 bases). The V gene lost 5 bases and the J gene lost 1 base, with 18 bases spanning the gap. This CDR3 has 17 residues. CDR1 and CDR2 (germline): LNHNV, YYDKDF (reference sequence).

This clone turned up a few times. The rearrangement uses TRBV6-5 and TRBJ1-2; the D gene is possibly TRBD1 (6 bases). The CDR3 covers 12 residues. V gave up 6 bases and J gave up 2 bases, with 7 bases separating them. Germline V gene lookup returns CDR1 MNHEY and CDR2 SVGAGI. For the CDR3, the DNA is TGTGCCAGCAGCCAGGGGAACTATGGCTACACCTTC. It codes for CASSQGNYGYTF.

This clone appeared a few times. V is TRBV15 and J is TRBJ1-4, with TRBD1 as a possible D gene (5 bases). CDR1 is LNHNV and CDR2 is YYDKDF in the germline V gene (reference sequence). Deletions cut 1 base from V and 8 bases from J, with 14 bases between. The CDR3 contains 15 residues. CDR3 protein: CATSRGGQGEEKLFF. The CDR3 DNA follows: TGTGCCACCAGCAGAGGAGGGCAGGGAGAAGAAAAACTGTTTTTT.

The CDR3 spells CASSYGTANTEAFF. In DNA form, the CDR3 reads TGTGCCAGCAGTTATGGGACGGCGAACACTGAAGCTTTCTTT. The chain uses TRBV2 and TRBJ1-1; D perhaps matches TRBD1 (5 bases). From germline, CDR1 is SNHLY and CDR2 FYNNEI. Trimming removed 5 bases at V and 1 base at J, with 11 bases between. The CDR3 is made up of 14 amino acids.

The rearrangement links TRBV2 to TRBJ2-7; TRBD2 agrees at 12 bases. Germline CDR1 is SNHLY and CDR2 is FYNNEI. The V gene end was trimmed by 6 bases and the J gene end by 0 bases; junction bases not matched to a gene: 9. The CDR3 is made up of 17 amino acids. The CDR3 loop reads CASSERLAGAFSYEQYF. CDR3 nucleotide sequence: TGTGCCAGCAGCGAAAGACTAGCGGGAGCCTTCTCCTACGAGCAGTACTTC.

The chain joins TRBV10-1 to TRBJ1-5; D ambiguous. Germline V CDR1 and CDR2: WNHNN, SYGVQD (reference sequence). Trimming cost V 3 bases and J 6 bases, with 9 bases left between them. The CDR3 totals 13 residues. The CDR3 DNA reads TGCGCCAGCAGTGATGGGATGGGTCAGCCCCAGCATTTT. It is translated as CASSDGMGQPQHF.

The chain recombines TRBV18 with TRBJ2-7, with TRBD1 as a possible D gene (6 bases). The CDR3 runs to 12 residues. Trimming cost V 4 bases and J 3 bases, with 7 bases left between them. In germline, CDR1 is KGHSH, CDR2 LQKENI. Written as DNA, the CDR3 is TGTGCCAGCTCACAGACAGGCTACGAGCAGTACTTC. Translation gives CASSQTGYEQYF. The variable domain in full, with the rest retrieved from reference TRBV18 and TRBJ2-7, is NAGVMQNPRHLVRRRGQEARLRCSPMKGHSHVYWYRQLPEEGLKFMVYLQKENIIDESGMPKERFSAEFPKEGPSILRIQQVVRGDSAAYFCASSQTGYEQYFGPGTRLTVT.

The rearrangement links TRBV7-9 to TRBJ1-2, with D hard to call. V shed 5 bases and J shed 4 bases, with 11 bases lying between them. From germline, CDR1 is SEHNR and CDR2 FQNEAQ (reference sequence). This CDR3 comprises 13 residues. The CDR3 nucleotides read TGTGCCAGCAGCCCGGACGCAGTCTATGGCTACACCTTC. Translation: CASSPDAVYGYTF. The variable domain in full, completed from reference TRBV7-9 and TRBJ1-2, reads DTGVSQNPRHKITKRGQNVTFRCDPISEHNRLYWYRQTLGQGPEFLTYFQNEAQLEKSRLLSDRFSAERPKGSFSTLEIQRTEQGDSAMYLCASSPDAVYGYTFGSGTRLTVV.

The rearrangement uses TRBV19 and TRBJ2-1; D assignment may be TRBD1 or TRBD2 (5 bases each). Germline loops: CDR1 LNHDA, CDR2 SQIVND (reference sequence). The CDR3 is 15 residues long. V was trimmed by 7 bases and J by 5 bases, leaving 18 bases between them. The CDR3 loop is CASTLGTAIDNEQFF. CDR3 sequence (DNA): TGTGCCAGTACCCTAGGGACCGCCATCGACAATGAGCAGTTCTTC.

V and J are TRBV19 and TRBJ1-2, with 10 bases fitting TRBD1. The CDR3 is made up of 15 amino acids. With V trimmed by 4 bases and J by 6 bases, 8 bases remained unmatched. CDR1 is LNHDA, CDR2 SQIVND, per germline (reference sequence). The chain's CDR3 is CASSSGGTGVDGYTF. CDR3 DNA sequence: TGTGCCAGTAGTAGTGGCGGGACAGGGGTTGATGGCTACACCTTC.

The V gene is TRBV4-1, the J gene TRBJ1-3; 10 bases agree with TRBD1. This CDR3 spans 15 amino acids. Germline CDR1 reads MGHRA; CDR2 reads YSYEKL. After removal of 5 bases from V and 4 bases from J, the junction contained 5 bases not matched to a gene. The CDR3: CASSLDRGLGNTIYF. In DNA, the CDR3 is TGCGCCAGCAGCTTAGACAGGGGGCTAGGAAACACCATATATTTT.

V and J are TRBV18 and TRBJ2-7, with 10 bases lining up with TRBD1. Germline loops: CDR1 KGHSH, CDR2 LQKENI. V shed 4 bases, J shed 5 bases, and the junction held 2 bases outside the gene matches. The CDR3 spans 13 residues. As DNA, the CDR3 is TGTGCCAGCTCACGACAGGGGGCCAACGAGCAGTACTTC. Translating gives CASSRQGANEQYF. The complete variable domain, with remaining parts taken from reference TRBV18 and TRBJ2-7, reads NAGVMQNPRHLVRRRGQEARLRCSPMKGHSHVYWYRQLPEEGLKFMVYLQKENIIDESGMPKERFSAEFPKEGPSILRIQQVVRGDSAAYFCASSRQGANEQYFGPGTRLTVT.

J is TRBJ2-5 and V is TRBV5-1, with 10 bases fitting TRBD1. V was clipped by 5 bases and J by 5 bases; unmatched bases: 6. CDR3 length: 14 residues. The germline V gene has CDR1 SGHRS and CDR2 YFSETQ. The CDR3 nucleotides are TGCGCCAGCAGGCGGACAGGGGGAGCGGAGACCCAGTACTTC. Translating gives CASRRTGGAETQYF.

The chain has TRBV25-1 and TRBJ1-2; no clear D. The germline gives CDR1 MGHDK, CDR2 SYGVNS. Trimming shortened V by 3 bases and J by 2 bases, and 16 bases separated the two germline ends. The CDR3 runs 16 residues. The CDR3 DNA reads TGTGCCAGCAGTGATTTAGGCATTTTCGGGAACTATGGCTACACCTTC. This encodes CASSDLGIFGNYGYTF.

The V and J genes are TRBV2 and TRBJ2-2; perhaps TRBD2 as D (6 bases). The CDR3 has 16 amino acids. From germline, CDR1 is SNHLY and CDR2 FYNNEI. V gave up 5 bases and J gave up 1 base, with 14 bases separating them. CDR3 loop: CASSWFGGENTGELFF. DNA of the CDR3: TGTGCCAGCAGTTGGTTCGGCGGGGAGAACACCGGGGAGCTGTTTTTT.

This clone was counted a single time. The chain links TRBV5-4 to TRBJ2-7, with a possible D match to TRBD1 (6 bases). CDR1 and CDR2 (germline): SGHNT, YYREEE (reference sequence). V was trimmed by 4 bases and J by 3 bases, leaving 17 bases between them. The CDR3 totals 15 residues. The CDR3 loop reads CASSRVGTTNYEQYF. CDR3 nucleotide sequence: TGTGCCAGCAGCCGAGTCGGGACAACGAACTACGAGCAGTACTTC.

CDR3 amino acids: CASMKAGNTGELFF. CDR3 nucleotides: TGTGCCAGCATGAAAGCGGGTAACACCGGGGAGCTGTTTTTT. The chain recombines TRBV19 with TRBJ2-2, with D perhaps matching TRBD2 (6 bases). CDR1 and CDR2 (germline): LNHDA, SQIVND (reference sequence). The CDR3 extends over 14 amino acids. V lost 9 bases and J 2 bases, leaving 13 bases between the germline ends. The full variable domain, in which reference TRBV19 and TRBJ2-2 provide the parts outside the CDR3, is DGGITQSPKYLFRKEGQNVTLSCEQNLNHDAMYWYRQDPGQGLRLIYYSQIVNDFQKGDIAEGYSVSREKKESFPLTVTSAQKNPTAFYLCASMKAGNTGELFFGEGSRLTVL.

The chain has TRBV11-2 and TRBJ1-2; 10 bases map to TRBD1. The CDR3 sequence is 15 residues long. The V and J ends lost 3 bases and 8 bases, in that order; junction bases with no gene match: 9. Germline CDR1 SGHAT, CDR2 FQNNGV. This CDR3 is CASSLTGGLVGGYTF. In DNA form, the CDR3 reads TGTGCCAGCAGCTTGACAGGGGGCCTAGTGGGCGGCTACACCTTC.

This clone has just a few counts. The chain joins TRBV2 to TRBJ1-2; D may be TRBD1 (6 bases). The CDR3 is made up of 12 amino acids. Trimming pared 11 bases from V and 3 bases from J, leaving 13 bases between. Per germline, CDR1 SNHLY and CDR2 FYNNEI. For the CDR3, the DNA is TGTGCCGGGCGTACAGGGTACTATGGCTACACCTTC. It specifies CAGRTGYYGYTF. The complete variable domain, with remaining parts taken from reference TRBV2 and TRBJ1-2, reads EPEVTQTPSHQVTQMGQEVILRCVPISNHLYFYWYRQILGQKVEFLVSFYNNEISEKSEIFDDQFSVERPDGSNFTLKIRSTKLEDSAMYFCAGRTGYYGYTFGSGTRLTVV.

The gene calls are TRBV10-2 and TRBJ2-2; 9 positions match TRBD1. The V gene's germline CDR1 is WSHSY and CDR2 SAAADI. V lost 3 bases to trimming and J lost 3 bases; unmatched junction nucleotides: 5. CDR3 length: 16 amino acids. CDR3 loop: CASSDPGQGYTGELFF. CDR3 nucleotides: TGCGCCAGCAGTGACCCGGGACAGGGCTACACCGGGGAGCTGTTTTTT.